The clone carrying this T cell receptor (beta chain) appeared once. The source of the sample is a study of control samples from healthy donors and cancer patients. The data were produced by immunoSEQ multiplex PCR, yet TCRdb's version contains in-frame clones alone and is incomplete. Of some 120,000 clones in the sample, 88% are singletons; the top ten hold over 2%. Between the trimmed V and J ends, which lost 4 bases and 4 bases, there was a span of 10 bases. CDR1 and CDR2 from the germline V gene are LGHDT and YNNKEL (reference sequence). The CDR3 runs to 14 residues. The V and J genes are TRBV3-1 (or the pseudogene TRBV3-2) and TRBJ2-2; tentatively, D is TRBD1 or TRBD2 (7 bases each). The material sequenced was blood. The source is a woman aged 70 to 79 in good health. The CDR3 DNA reads as TGTGCCAGCAGCCCCAGGGGGGGCACCGGGGAGCTGTTTTTT. This gives the protein CASSPRGGTGELFF.